Listed here are 13 T cell receptor beta chains from one sample, sequenced in a study of T cell responses to AZD1222 COVID-19 vaccine. The data were produced by immunoSEQ multiplex PCR, yet TCRdb's version contains in-frame clones alone and is incomplete. The sample consists of under 150,000 clones, 80% to 95% of them appearing once. Sequenced here: peripheral blood, sampled on day 0 of AZD1222 vaccination. These receptors came from an adult in good health.

V and J are TRBV7-2 and TRBJ1-3, with D hard to call. V lost 1 base to trimming and J lost 1 base, with 8 bases between them. Germline assignment: CDR1 SGHTA and CDR2 FQGNSA. The CDR3 is 15 amino acids. The CDR3 loop reads CASSLGLSSGNTIYF. The CDR3 DNA reads TGTGCCAGCAGCTTAGGGTTGAGTTCTGGAAACACCATATATTTT.

DNA for the CDR3: TGTGCCAGCAGCGATCGAGGAAACACCATATATTTT. This sequence encodes CASSDRGNTIYF. The chain has TRBV7-8 and TRBJ1-3, with D unresolved. V was trimmed by 5 bases and J by 4 bases, leaving 6 bases between them. This CDR3 comprises 12 residues. Germline V lookup: CDR1 SGHVS, CDR2 FQNEAQ.

The chain recombines TRBV28 with TRBJ1-5; 10 bases align to TRBD1. This CDR3 has 15 residues. V dropped 8 bases and J dropped 2; count of bases not matched to a gene: 6. CDR1 and CDR2 (germline): MDHEN, SYDVKM. CDR3 sequence: CASFRDRGGNQPQHF. The CDR3 coding sequence is TGTGCCAGCTTCCGGGACAGGGGTGGCAATCAGCCCCAGCATTTT.

The V and J genes are TRBV10-3 and TRBJ2-7; TRBD2 is a possible D gene (6 bases). The V end was cut by 2 bases, the J end by 0 bases, with 8 bases between. Germline CDR1 ENHRY, CDR2 SYGVKD. CDR3 length: 14 residues. Written as DNA, the CDR3 is TGTGCCATCAGTGAGGCGGAGGGCTCCTACGAGCAGTACTTC. Translating it yields CAISEAEGSYEQYF.

This clone was detected only once. V and J are TRBV6-5 and TRBJ2-1; maybe TRBD2 (5 bases). This CDR3 region has 15 residues. Germline V CDR1 and CDR2: MNHEY, SVGAGI. V was trimmed by 9 bases and J by 6 bases, leaving 21 bases between them. The CDR3 DNA sequence: TGTGCCAGGACGGCTAGGAGCGGCGCCTTCAATGAGCAGTTCTTC. This translates into CARTARSGAFNEQFF.

This clone was counted a single time. The chain combines TRBV7-9 with TRBJ1-3; no firm D call. CDR1 SEHNR and CDR2 FQNEAQ come from the germline V gene (reference sequence). With 1 base removed from V and 0 bases from J, the gap between germline ends came to 7 bases. The CDR3 extends over 15 amino acids. CDR3 nucleotide sequence: TGTGCCAGCAGCTTAGGGCGGCTCTCTGGAAACACCATATATTTT. Translated: CASSLGRLSGNTIYF.

The chain joins TRBV9 to TRBJ1-5; D is possibly TRBD1 (5 bases). CDR3 size: 15 residues. The germline V and J ends were trimmed by 3 bases and 7 bases, with 17 bases remaining between them. In germline, CDR1 is SGDLS, CDR2 YYNGEE. The CDR3 loop is CASSEEGLLEQPQHF. Here the CDR3 DNA reads TGTGCCAGCAGCGAGGAGGGGTTATTGGAACAGCCCCAGCATTTT.

The CDR3 loop is CSSTGTGGTTGELFF. CDR3 in DNA: TGCAGCTCCACCGGGACAGGGGGCACCACCGGGGAGCTGTTTTTT. The chain joins TRBV29-1 to TRBJ2-2; TRBD1 matches 12 bases. From germline, CDR1 is SQVTM and CDR2 ANQGSEA. V lost 8 bases and J lost 4; bases outside the gene matches: 8. This CDR3 has 15 amino acids.

The CDR3 region has the DNA TGTGCCAGCACCCGGACAGAGCTTAATTCACCCCTCCACTTT. This codes for CASTRTELNSPLHF. This chain links TRBV18 with TRBJ1-6; possible D gene TRBD1, 6 bases. Trimming removed 8 bases from V and 6 bases from J, with 14 bases in between. The CDR3 extends over 14 amino acids. Germline-derived CDR1 and CDR2 are KGHSH and LQKENI.

The chain joins TRBV27 to TRBJ2-2; either TRBD1 or TRBD2 may supply D (6 bases each). The CDR3 is made up of 16 amino acids. Germline CDR1 reads MNHEY; CDR2 reads SMNVEV (reference sequence). Trimming took 2 bases from V and 5 from J, leaving 15 bases between them. CDR3 protein: CASSLRGIGGTGELFF. The CDR3 DNA sequence: TGTGCCAGCAGTTTAAGGGGAATAGGGGGGACCGGGGAGCTGTTTTTT.

This sequence joins TRBV4-2 and TRBJ1-3; D might be TRBD1 (6 bases). The CDR3 has 15 residues. V shed 4 bases and J shed 2 bases, with 12 bases lying between them. In germline, CDR1 is LGHNA, CDR2 YNFKEQ. CDR3 coding DNA: TGTGCCAGCAGCCTATTAGGGGGAACTGGAAACACCATATATTTT. Its translation is CASSLLGGTGNTIYF.

The chain carries TRBV10-3 and TRBJ2-5; 9 bases map to TRBD2. With 10 bases clipped from V and 0 bases from J, the junction kept 6 bases outside the gene matches. Per germline, CDR1 ENHRY and CDR2 SYGVKD. This CDR3 spans 14 amino acids. The CDR3 reads CATEASGDQETQYF. Written as DNA, the CDR3 is TGTGCCACAGAGGCTAGCGGGGACCAAGAGACCCAGTACTTC.

V gene TRBV7-6 combines with J gene TRBJ2-1, with 12 bases aligning to TRBD2. V dropped 5 bases and J dropped 0; count of bases not matched to a gene: 5. CDR3 length equals 17 residues. From germline, CDR1 is SGHVS and CDR2 FNYEAQ. The CDR3 region has the DNA TGTGCCAGCAGCGCGACTAGCGGGAGCAGCTCCTACAATGAGCAGTTCTTC. It is translated as CASSATSGSSSYNEQFF.